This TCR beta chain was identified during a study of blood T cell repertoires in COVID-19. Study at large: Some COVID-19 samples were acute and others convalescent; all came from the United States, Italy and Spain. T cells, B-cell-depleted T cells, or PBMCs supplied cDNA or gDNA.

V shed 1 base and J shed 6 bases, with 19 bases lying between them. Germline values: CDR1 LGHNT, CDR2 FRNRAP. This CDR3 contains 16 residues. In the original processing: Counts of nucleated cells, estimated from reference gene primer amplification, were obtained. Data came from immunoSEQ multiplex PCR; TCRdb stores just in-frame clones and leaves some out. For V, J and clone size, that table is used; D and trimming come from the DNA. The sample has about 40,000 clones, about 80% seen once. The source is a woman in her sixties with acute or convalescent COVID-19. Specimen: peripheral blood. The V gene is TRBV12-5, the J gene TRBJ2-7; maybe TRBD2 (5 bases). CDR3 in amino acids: CASGLAQTSGKPEQYF. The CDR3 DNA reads TGTGCTAGTGGTTTGGCCCAAACATCCGGGAAGCCCGAGCAGTACTTC. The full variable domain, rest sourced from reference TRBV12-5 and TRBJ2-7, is DARVTQTPRHKVTEMGQEVTMRCQPILGHNTVFWYRQTMMQGLELLAYFRNRAPLDDSGMPKDRFSAEMPDATLATLKIQPSEPRDSAVYFCASGLAQTSGKPEQYFGPGTRLTVT.